The 8 T cell receptor beta chains listed next were all sequenced from one sample in a study of cytomegalovirus exposure and HLA in healthy donors. PCR used 60 Vbeta primers and 13 Jbeta primers. TCRdb keeps only in-frame clones here, not all; method: immunoSEQ multiplex PCR. The table shows approximately 240,000 clones, with roughly 90% occurring only once. The specimen sequenced was PBMCs. These receptors all stem from a woman younger than 30 in good health and CMV-seronegative.

The chain couples TRBV27 to TRBJ1-4; D may be TRBD1 (6 bases). Germline V CDR1 and CDR2: MNHEY, SMNVEV (reference sequence). Deletions cut 1 base from V and 7 bases from J, with 16 bases between. The CDR3 covers 16 residues. The CDR3 here is CASSLFPGGAGEKLFF. The CDR3 DNA follows: TGTGCCAGCAGTTTATTTCCGGGGGGCGCAGGTGAAAAACTGTTTTTT.

This clone came up once. This chain joins TRBV7-2 and TRBJ1-5; D not resolved. The CDR3 is 15 residues long. CDR1 and CDR2 (germline): SGHTA, FQGNSA. Between the trimmed V and J ends, which lost 1 base and 6 bases, there was a span of 13 bases. In DNA form, the CDR3 reads TGTGCCAGCAGCTTAGGTTCCGGAGTCGGTCAGCCCCAGCATTTT. Protein product: CASSLGSGVGQPQHF.

The gene calls are TRBV4-2 and TRBJ2-1, with D hard to call. Trimming removed 3 bases at V and 3 bases at J, with 6 bases between. The CDR3 extends over 13 amino acids. Looked up from germline, CDR1 is LGHNA and CDR2 is YNFKEQ. The CDR3 sequence is CASSQEIYNEQFF. CDR3 DNA: TGTGCCAGCAGCCAGGAGATCTACAATGAGCAGTTCTTC.

V usage is TRBV10-3 and J usage is TRBJ1-3; 7 nucleotides align to TRBD1. Germline CDR1 is ENHRY and CDR2 is SYGVKD. With V trimmed by 2 bases and J by 0 bases, 7 bases remained unmatched. CDR3 size: 17 residues. CDR3 nucleotides: TGTGCCATCAGTGAGCCAACGTACAGGGGCTCTGGAAACACCATATATTTT. Amino acids: CAISEPTYRGSGNTIYF.

The V gene is TRBV5-1, the J gene TRBJ1-1, with 8 bases fitting TRBD1. The CDR3 runs 15 residues. With V trimmed by 3 bases and J by 0 bases, 4 bases remained unmatched. CDR1 and CDR2 (germline): SGHRS, YFSETQ. The CDR3 loop is CASSSQDRVNTEAFF. The CDR3 bases are TGCGCCAGCAGCTCCCAGGACAGGGTGAACACTGAAGCTTTCTTT.

The V and J genes are TRBV19 and TRBJ1-1, with TRBD1 matching 7 bases. The ends lost 10 bases at V and 5 bases at J; junction bases unmatched: 10. Germline CDR1 is LNHDA and CDR2 is SQIVND (reference sequence). The CDR3 length is 13 residues. The CDR3 spells CAILPQGRTEAFF. The CDR3 DNA reads TGTGCCATCCTACCACAGGGGCGGACTGAAGCTTTCTTT. The full variable domain, with the rest looked up from reference TRBV19 and TRBJ1-1, is DGGITQSPKYLFRKEGQNVTLSCEQNLNHDAMYWYRQDPGQGLRLIYYSQIVNDFQKGDIAEGYSVSREKKESFPLTVTSAQKNPTAFYLCAILPQGRTEAFFGQGTRLTVV.

The chain uses TRBV6-5 and TRBJ2-2; D ambiguous. Trimming removed 0 bases from V and 4 bases from J, with 12 bases in between. The CDR3 consists of 16 residues. In germline, CDR1 is MNHEY, CDR2 SVGAGI. The CDR3 DNA follows: TGTGCCAGCAGTTACTCGTGGTGGGCCGCCACCGGGGAGCTGTTTTTT. It encodes CASSYSWWAATGELFF.

This chain links TRBV13 with TRBJ2-3; 10 bases are a match to TRBD1. With V trimmed by 5 bases and J by 3 bases, 5 bases remained unmatched. This CDR3 region has 15 residues. Germline V gives CDR1 PRHDT, CDR2 FYEKMQ (reference sequence). CDR3: CASSPRDRGTDTQYF. Written as DNA, the CDR3 is TGTGCCAGCAGCCCTAGGGACAGGGGAACAGATACGCAGTATTTT.